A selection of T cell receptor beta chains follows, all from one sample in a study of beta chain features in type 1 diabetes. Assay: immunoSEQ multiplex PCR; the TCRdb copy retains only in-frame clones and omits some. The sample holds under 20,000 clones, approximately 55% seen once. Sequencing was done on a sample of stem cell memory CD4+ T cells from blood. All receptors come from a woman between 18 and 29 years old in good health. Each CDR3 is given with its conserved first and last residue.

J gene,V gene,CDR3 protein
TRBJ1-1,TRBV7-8,CASSWVKGEGNTEAFF
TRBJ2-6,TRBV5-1,CASSFGGTGANVLTF
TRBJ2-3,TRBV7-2,CASSPPGGAKVTQYF
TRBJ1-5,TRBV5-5,CASSLLAGGQPQHF
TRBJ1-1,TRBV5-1,CASSLDPGGGTEAFF
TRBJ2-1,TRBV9,CASSLQGSGSYNEQFF
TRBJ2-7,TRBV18,CASSPTGSYEQYF
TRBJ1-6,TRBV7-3,CASSRSGQERSPLHF
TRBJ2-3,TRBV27,CASSLVGLANTQYF
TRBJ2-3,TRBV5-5,CASSLAAGGNIDTQYF
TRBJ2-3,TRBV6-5,CASSYQVGAPDTQYF
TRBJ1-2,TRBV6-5,CASSYSSSANYGYTF
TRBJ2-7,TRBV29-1,CSVGQGDWEQYF
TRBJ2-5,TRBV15,CATSREDRGQETQYF
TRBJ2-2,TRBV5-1,CASSVGDSQGLTGELFF
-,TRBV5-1,CASSPSGGLNEQYF
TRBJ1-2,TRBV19,CASSGTAANYGYTF
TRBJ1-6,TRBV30,CAWSVLGRGNSPLHF
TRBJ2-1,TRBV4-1,CASSQVGTGNNEQFF
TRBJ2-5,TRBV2,CASSEVKETQYF
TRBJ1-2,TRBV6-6,CASSPTRGGYGYTF
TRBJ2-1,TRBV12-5,CASGLDIQGAAFF
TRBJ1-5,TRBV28,CASETGKGAIGQPQHF
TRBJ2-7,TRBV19,CASSISPTGQSYEQYF
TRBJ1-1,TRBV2,CASGRDTEAFF
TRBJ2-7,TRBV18,CASRAGTGAYEQYF
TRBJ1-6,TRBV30,CAWSVGGSYNSPLHF
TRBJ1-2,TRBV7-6,CASRGMGGSGYTF
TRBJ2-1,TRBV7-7,CASGTGPHNEQFF
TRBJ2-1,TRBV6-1,CASQRISINEQFF
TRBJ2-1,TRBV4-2,CASSQEAGYNEQFF
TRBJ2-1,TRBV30,CAWSVRGYNEQFF
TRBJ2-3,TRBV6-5,CASSELSGDTQYF
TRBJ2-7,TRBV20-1,CSAGTAGGQYF
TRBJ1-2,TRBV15,CATSSLNYGYTF
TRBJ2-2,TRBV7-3,CASGKRGENTGELFF
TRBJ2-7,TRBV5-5,CASRSPGGKSYEQYF
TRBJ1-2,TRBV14,CASSQARVQGYTF
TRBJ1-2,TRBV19,CASSRPGQRRYGYTF
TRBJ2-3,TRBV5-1,CASSSRSPASGSTDTQYF
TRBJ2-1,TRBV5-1,CASSLGWTSIDNEQFF
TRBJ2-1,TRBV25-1,CASSGTVGPYNEQFF
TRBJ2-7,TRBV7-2,CASSSLSRTEKPYEQYF
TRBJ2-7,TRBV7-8,CASSAGYRSYEQYF
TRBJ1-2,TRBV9,CASSAGFYGYTF
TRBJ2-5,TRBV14,CASSQDGGKTQYF
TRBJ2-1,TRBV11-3,CASSYAGSYNEQFF
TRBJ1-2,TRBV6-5,CASSYLDRVWAGYTF
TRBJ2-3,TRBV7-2,CASSYLAGGRGDTQYF
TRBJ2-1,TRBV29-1,CSVERYRLATYNEQFF